This TCR beta chain was identified during a study of cytomegalovirus exposure and HLA in healthy donors. Trimming removed 5 bases from V and 3 bases from J, with 11 bases in between. The CDR3 is made up of 14 amino acids. Germline V gene sequence: CDR1 SGHVS, CDR2 FNYEAQ. Amplification used 60 Vbeta primers and 13 Jbeta primers. Sequencing was performed with immunoSEQ multiplex PCR; in TCRdb, only in-frame clones are kept and a portion is missing. Seen here are about 200,000 clones, 75% to 80% observed once, and the top ten hold 1.5% to 2%. Sequenced material: PBMCs. The TCR originated in a man aged 18 to 35 in good health and CMV-seronegative. The chain combines TRBV7-6 with TRBJ1-3; D gene uncertain. CDR3 loop: CASSPTSGGNTIYF. CDR3 DNA: TGTGCCAGCAGCCCGACCTCGGGTGGAAACACCATATATTTT. Looking up the rest from reference TRBV7-6 and TRBJ1-3 gives the full variable domain: GAGVSQSPRYKVTKRGQDVALRCDPISGHVSLYWYRQALGQGPEFLTYFNYEAQQDKSGLPNDRFSAERPEGSISTLTIQRTEQRDSAMYRCASSPTSGGNTIYFGEGSWLTVV.